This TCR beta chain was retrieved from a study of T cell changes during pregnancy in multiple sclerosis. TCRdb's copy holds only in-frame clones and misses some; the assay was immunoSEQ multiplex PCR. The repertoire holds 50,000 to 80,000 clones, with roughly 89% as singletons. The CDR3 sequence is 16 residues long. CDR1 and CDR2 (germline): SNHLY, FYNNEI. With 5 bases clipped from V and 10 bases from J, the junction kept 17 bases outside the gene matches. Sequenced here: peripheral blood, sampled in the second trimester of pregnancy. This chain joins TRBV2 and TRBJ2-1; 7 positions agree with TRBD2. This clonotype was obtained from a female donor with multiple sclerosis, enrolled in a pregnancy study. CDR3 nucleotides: TGTGCCAGCAGTAAAGAGGGTAGTGGGAGGGCCAAGGAGCAGTTCTTC. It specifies CASSKEGSGRAKEQFF.